A selection of T cell receptor beta chains follows, all from one sample in a study of blood T cells in healthy people across ages. MiXCR, run by TCRdb on the 5' RACE reads, gives a single entry per CDR3 protein. The sample holds roughly 650,000 distinct CDR3 sequences; approximately 29% are singletons and the top ten take 15%. Sequencing was performed on blood. These receptors all come from a woman at least 80 years old in good health. The conserved cysteine and the conserved F or W are not part of the CDR3 here. The size entry is marked missing in some rows and otherwise reads once, few, many or a size class.

v_gene	len	abundance	j_gene	CDR3aa
TRBV30	12	NA	TRBJ2-3	AWGDGTVIDTQY
TRBV7-2	13	NA	TRBJ1-1	ASSARGGLNAEAF
TRBV27	11	many	TRBJ2-1	ASKLAAYNEQF
TRBV14	12	NA	TRBJ1-5	ASSLMGSNQPQH
TRBV12-3/TRBV12-4	12	NA	TRBJ1-2	VSSRGRSWDGYT
TRBV18	12	many	TRBJ2-5	ASSPKPPPGTQY
TRBV20-1	13	few	TRBJ2-1	SARDLAGVNNEQF
TRBV6-1	13	many	TRBJ1-5	ASSEGPSAGQPQH
TRBV9	14	few	TRBJ1-1	ASSVLARVGDTEAF
TRBV5-1	13	many	TRBJ1-2	ASSTDGAPGYGYT
TRBV4-1	12	NA	TRBJ1-1	ASSLSTGDTEAF
TRBV20-1	12	NA	NA	SVRDRGGKVEQY
TRBV7-9	14	NA	TRBJ1-2	ASSLVFESQDRGYT
TRBV20-1	12	many	TRBJ2-7	SAHPGGRGSEQY
TRBV20-1	10	many	TRBJ2-5	SASGSQETQY
TRBV10-3	12	NA	TRBJ2-2	AISESINTGELF
TRBV2	11	many	TRBJ2-5	ASAGGRGETQY
TRBV7-2	12	NA	NA	ASSFNRDLYEQY
TRBV2	12	few	TRBJ1-2	ASSEGGQGGGYT
TRBV29-1	12	many	TRBJ1-2	SVGGTGTVDGYT
TRBV7-9	13	many	TRBJ2-5	ASSWTTGVQETQY
TRBV20-1	13	NA	TRBJ1-5	SAREVGHSNQPQH
TRBV11-2	14	few	TRBJ2-2	ASSGRYTGNTGELF
TRBV2	13	NA	TRBJ1-4	ASSNSASRDEKLF
TRBV7-2	11	many	TRBJ2-3	ASSPQRVSTQY
TRBV19	13	few	TRBJ1-4	ASSIGGQINEKLF
TRBV15	12	few	TRBJ2-4	ATSGDRVQSIQY
TRBV2	13	NA	TRBJ2-4	ASRVDRLAKNIQY
TRBV2	11	few	TRBJ1-1	ASSEDENTEAF
TRBV7-2	10	many	TRBJ2-3	ASRAGRDTQY
TRBV20-1	10	few	TRBJ2-7	SAQYRPTEQY
TRBV28	11	NA	TRBJ2-1	ATRLGGYNEQF
TRBV18	12	many	TRBJ2-5	ASSHRGYQETQY
TRBV7-2	12	NA	TRBJ1-1	VSSSLKGSTEAF
TRBV11-2	16	NA	TRBJ2-1	ASSSLNRAKGDIYEQF
TRBV30	11	NA	TRBJ1-5	AWSDHSNQPQH
TRBV4-2	12	NA	TRBJ2-2	ASSQAGDTGELF
TRBV20-1	15	many	TRBJ2-7	SARDPLVAGGGYEQY
TRBV7-6	13	NA	TRBJ1-1	ASSKDAGVRTEAF
TRBV6-1	9	many	TRBJ2-7	ASSPFSEQY
TRBV27	14	many	TRBJ2-7	ASSRMGQESSYEQY
TRBV6-5	17	many	TRBJ1-6	ASSYSGQGPSSYNSPLH
TRBV5-1	13	many	TRBJ2-2	ASSLMGHETGELF
TRBV6-5	13	NA	TRBJ2-1	ASINLKARNNEQF
TRBV7-9	14	NA	TRBJ2-5	ASRGPRTGNQETQY
TRBV28	9	many	TRBJ2-7	ASGSSYEQY
TRBV9	14	NA	NA	ASSEPIGQAQNIQY
TRBV20-1	10	NA	TRBJ2-6	SAPAGANVLT
TRBV2	11	many	TRBJ2-5	ASSFTGVKTQY
TRBV30	11	NA	TRBJ1-5	AWTAGGNQPQH
TRBV5-1	13	NA	TRBJ1-1	ASSPGQGVRPEAF
TRBV5-6	11	few	TRBJ1-6	ASRSDYNSPLH
TRBV20-1	12	NA	NA	SASRRGSYNEQY
TRBV30	10	many	TRBJ1-2	AWLWAEGGYT
TRBV3-1	13	few	TRBJ1-3	ASSEAGTLGNTIY
TRBV21-1	12	few	TRBJ1-1	ASRGWAKNTEAF
TRBV6-2/TRBV6-3	17	many	TRBJ2-6	ASSPGLTGMFSGANVLT
TRBV20-1	12	many	TRBJ2-7	SASPRDSPWEQY